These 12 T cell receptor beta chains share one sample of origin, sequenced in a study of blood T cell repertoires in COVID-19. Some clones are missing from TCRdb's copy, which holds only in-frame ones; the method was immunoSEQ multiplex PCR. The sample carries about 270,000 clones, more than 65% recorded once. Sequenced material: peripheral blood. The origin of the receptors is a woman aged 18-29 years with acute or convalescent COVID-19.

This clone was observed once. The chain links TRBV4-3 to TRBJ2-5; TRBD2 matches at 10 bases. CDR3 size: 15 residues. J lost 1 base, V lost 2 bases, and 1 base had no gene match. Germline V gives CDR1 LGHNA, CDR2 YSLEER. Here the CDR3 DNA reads TGCGCCAGCAGCCAAATAGCGGGAGGCCAAGAGACCCAGTACTTC. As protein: CASSQIAGGQETQYF.

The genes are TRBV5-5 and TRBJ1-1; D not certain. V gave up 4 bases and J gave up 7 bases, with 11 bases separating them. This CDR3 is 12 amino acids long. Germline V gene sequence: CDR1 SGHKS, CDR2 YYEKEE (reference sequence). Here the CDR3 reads CASSLRIGEAFF. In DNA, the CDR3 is TGTGCCAGCAGCCTACGCATCGGTGAAGCTTTCTTT. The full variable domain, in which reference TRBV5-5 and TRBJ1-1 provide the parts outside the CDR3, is DAGVTQSPTHLIKTRGQQVTLRCSPISGHKSVSWYQQVLGQGPQFIFQYYEKEERGRGNFPDRFSARQFPNYSSELNVNALLLGDSALYLCASSLRIGEAFFGQGTRLTVV.

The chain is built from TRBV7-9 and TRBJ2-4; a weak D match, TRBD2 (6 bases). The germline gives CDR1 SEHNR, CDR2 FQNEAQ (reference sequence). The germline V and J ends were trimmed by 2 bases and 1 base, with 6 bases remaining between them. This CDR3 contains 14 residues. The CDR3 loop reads CASSLLAAKNIQYF. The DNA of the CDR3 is TGTGCCAGCAGCTTACTAGCGGCCAAAAACATTCAGTACTTC.

This CDR3 is CASSWTGAVSGANVLTF. The CDR3 DNA reads as TGTGCCAGCAGTTGGACAGGGGCAGTATCTGGGGCCAACGTCCTGACTTTC. This chain links TRBV27 with TRBJ2-6, with TRBD1 matching over 9 bases. Germline values: CDR1 MNHEY, CDR2 SMNVEV (reference sequence). This CDR3 region has 17 residues. V gave up 4 bases and J gave up 1 base; unmatched junction bases: 5.

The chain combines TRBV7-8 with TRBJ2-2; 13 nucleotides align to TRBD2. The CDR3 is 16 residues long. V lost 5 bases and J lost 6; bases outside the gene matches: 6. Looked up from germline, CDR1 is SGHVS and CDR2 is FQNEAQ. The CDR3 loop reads CASSTGLAGVAGELFF. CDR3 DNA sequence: TGTGCCAGCAGCACTGGACTAGCGGGAGTGGCCGGGGAGCTGTTTTTT.

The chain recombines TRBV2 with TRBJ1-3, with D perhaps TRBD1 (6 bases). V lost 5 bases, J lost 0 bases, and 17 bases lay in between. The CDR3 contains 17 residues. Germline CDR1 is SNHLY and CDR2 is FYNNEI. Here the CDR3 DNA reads TGTGCCAGCAGTCCACCACACAGGGACTACTCTGGAAACACCATATATTTT. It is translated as CASSPPHRDYSGNTIYF.

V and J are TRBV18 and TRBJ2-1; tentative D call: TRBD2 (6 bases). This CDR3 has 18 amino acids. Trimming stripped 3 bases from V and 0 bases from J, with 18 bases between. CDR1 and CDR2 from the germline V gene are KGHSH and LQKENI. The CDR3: CASSPDPGLGSSYNEQFF. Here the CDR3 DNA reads TGTGCCAGCTCACCGGATCCGGGACTGGGAAGCTCCTACAATGAGCAGTTCTTC. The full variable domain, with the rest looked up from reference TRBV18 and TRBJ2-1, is NAGVMQNPRHLVRRRGQEARLRCSPMKGHSHVYWYRQLPEEGLKFMVYLQKENIIDESGMPKERFSAEFPKEGPSILRIQQVVRGDSAAYFCASSPDPGLGSSYNEQFFGPGTRLTVL.

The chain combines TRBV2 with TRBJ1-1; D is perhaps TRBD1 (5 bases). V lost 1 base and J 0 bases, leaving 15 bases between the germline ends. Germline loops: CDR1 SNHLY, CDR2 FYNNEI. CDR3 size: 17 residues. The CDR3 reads CASSEVWTISMNTEAFF. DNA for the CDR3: TGTGCCAGCAGTGAAGTCTGGACAATCTCCATGAACACTGAAGCTTTCTTT.

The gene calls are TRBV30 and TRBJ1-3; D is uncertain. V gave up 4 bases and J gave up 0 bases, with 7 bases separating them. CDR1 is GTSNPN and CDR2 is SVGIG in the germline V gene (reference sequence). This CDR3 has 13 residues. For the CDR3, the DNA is TGTGCCTGGATCATAGACTCTGGAAACACCATATATTTT. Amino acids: CAWIIDSGNTIYF.

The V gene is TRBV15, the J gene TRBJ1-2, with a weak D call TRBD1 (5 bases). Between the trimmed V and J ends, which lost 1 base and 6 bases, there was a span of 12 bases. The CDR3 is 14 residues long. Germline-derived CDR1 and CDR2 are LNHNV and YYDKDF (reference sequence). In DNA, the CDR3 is TGTGCCACCAGCAGAGTGCAGGGTTTGGATGGCTACACCTTC. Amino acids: CATSRVQGLDGYTF.

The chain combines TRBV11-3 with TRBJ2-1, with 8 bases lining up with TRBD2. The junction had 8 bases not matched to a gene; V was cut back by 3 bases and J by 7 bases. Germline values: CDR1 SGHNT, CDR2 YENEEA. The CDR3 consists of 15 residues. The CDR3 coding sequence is TGTGCCAGCAGCTTTACCGGGGGGGATAGAAATGAGCAGTTCTTC. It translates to CASSFTGGDRNEQFF.

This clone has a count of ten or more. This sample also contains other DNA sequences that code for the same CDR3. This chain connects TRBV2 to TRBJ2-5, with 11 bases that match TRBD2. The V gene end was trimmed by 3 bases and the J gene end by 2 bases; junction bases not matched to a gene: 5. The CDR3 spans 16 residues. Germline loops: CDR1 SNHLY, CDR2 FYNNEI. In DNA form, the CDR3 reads TGTGCCAGCAGTGAGGGGGGGACTAGCGGACAAGAGACCCAGTACTTC. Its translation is CASSEGGTSGQETQYF.